This TCR beta chain was obtained from a study of CD8 T cells in Susac syndrome. At the level of the study: Patients with Susac syndrome were therapy-naive, on corticosteroids, or on intravenous immunoglobulin alone at the time that blood was drawn.

Random hexamers were used to reverse transcribe the RNA input (roughly 0.5 to 1 ug). The TCR beta CDR3 was amplified by immunoSEQ multiplex PCR across 54 Vbeta, 13 Jbeta. A single record per CDR3 protein comes from TCRdb applying MiXCR to the immunoSEQ multiplex PCR reads. The data hold fewer than 90,000 distinct CDR3 sequences, with roughly 92% observed a single time. Negative isolation yielded the CD8+ and CD4+ T cells, while FACS enriched the TEMRA cells. About this clonotype: Its antigen remains unknown.

Study outcomes and limitations: Across the total CD8+ repertoires, sixteen Susac-specific public clones were detected, and across the CD8+ TEMRA repertoires, 5 or 6 such clones were detected.

Germline V CDR1 and CDR2: SGHAT, FQDESV (reference sequence). The CDR3 is made up of 16 amino acids. After removal of 5 bases from V and 2 bases from J, the junction contained 9 bases not matched to a gene. The chain has TRBV11-1 and TRBJ2-3, with 8 bases lining up with TRBD2. Source material: CD8+ T cells from PBMCs. This sequence was found in a human donor with Susac syndrome. The CDR3 region has the DNA TGTGCCAGCAGCCTAAACGGACTAGCTTCCACAGATACGCAGTATTTT. Translated: CASSLNGLASTDTQYF.